A selection of T cell receptor beta chains follows, all from one sample in a study of blood T cell repertoires in COVID-19. Sequencing used immunoSEQ multiplex PCR; TCRdb keeps in-frame clones, though not all of them. The sample shows 45,000 to 70,000 clones, approximately 90% of them seen only once. Input material: peripheral blood. The receptors stem from an older woman with active or convalescent COVID-19. Each CDR3 is given with its conserved first and last residue. The order of the fields is D gene, J gene, V gene, clone size, CDR3 protein, CDR3 DNA. A D gene is named only where the DNA matches it firmly. The size field is filled for only some rows; it gives once, few, many or a size class.

D: -
J: TRBJ1-4
V: TRBV19
size: -
CDR3: CASSIGGISNEKLFF
DNA: TGTGCCAGTAGTATTGGAGGCATCAGTAATGAAAAACTGTTTTTT

D: -
J: TRBJ1-1
V: TRBV7-9
size: -
CDR3: CASNWDIDYMNTEAFF
DNA: TGTGCCAGCAATTGGGACATTGATTACATGAACACTGAAGCTTTCTTT

D: -
J: TRBJ2-2
V: TRBV10-3
size: -
CDR3: CAISRAETGELFF
DNA: TGTGCCATCAGTCGTGCGGAGACCGGGGAGCTGTTTTTT

D: TRBD1
J: TRBJ1-6
V: TRBV13
size: -
CDR3: CASSPTGMVNSPLHF
DNA: TGTGCCAGCAGCCCGACAGGGATGGTGAATTCACCCCTCCACTTT

D: TRBD2
J: TRBJ2-7
V: TRBV28
size: -
CDR3: CASTGLAGGPVYEQYF
DNA: TGTGCCAGCACGGGACTAGCGGGAGGGCCTGTCTACGAGCAGTACTTC

D: TRBD2
J: TRBJ2-3
V: TRBV6-6
size: -
CDR3: CASSYGLAGITDTQYF
DNA: TGTGCCAGCAGTTACGGACTAGCGGGGATCACAGATACGCAGTATTTT

D: -
J: TRBJ1-2
V: TRBV9
size: -
CDR3: CASTGISTGYTF
DNA: TGTGCCAGCACGGGGATTAGTACGGGCTACACCTTC

D: -
J: TRBJ1-6
V: TRBV30
size: -
CDR3: CAWSGGLGYSPLHF
DNA: TGTGCCTGGAGTGGGGGCCTAGGATATTCACCCCTCCACTTT

D: TRBD2
J: TRBJ2-5
V: TRBV4-1
size: once
CDR3: CASRPSAGEKDETQYF
DNA: TGCGCCAGCAGACCTTCAGCGGGAGAAAAAGATGAGACCCAGTACTTC

D: -
J: TRBJ1-1
V: TRBV30
size: -
CDR3: CAWSRSNTEAFF
DNA: TGTGCCTGGAGTCGGTCGAACACTGAAGCTTTCTTT

D: TRBD2
J: TRBJ2-3
V: TRBV7-2
size: -
CDR3: CASSLGPHSGRTDTQYF
DNA: TGTGCCAGCAGCTTAGGCCCCCATAGCGGGAGAACAGATACGCAGTATTTT

D: -
J: TRBJ2-7
V: TRBV19
size: -
CDR3: CASSIDREQYF
DNA: TGTGCCAGTAGTATAGATCGGGAGCAGTACTTC

D: -
J: TRBJ1-1
V: TRBV7-9
size: once
CDR3: CASEKTMNTEAFF
DNA: TGTGCCAGCGAGAAGACTATGAACACTGAAGCTTTCTTT

D: -
J: TRBJ2-3
V: TRBV6-6
size: -
CDR3: CASRPPPGLDTDTQYF
DNA: TGTGCCAGCAGGCCTCCTCCGGGACTCGATACAGATACGCAGTATTTT

D: -
J: TRBJ2-7
V: TRBV30
size: -
CDR3: CAWSPGQTYEQYF
DNA: TGTGCCTGGAGTCCAGGGCAGACCTACGAGCAGTACTTC

D: -
J: TRBJ2-5
V: TRBV19
size: -
CDR3: CASRSGRYQETQYF
DNA: TGTGCCAGTAGAAGTGGGAGGTACCAAGAGACCCAGTACTTC

D: TRBD2
J: TRBJ2-1
V: TRBV20-1
size: -
CDR3: CSASLRAGGSSYNEQFF
DNA: TGCAGTGCTAGTTTAAGGGCGGGGGGATCCTCCTACAATGAGCAGTTCTTC

D: TRBD1
J: TRBJ1-6
V: TRBV4-2
size: -
CDR3: CASSQEQQGGNSPLHF
DNA: TGTGCCAGCAGCCAAGAACAACAGGGGGGTAATTCACCCCTCCACTTT

D: -
J: TRBJ1-1
V: TRBV5-6
size: -
CDR3: CASSLGQANTEAFF
DNA: TGTGCCAGCAGCTTGGGACAGGCGAACACTGAAGCTTTCTTT

D: TRBD2
J: TRBJ2-1
V: TRBV11-2
size: -
CDR3: CASRASGESSYNEQFF
DNA: TGTGCCAGCAGGGCTAGCGGCGAGAGCTCCTACAATGAGCAGTTCTTC

D: -
J: TRBJ1-2
V: TRBV12-3/TRBV12-4
size: -
CDR3: CASSFGHGYTF
DNA: TGTGCCAGCAGTTTCGGTCATGGCTACACCTTC